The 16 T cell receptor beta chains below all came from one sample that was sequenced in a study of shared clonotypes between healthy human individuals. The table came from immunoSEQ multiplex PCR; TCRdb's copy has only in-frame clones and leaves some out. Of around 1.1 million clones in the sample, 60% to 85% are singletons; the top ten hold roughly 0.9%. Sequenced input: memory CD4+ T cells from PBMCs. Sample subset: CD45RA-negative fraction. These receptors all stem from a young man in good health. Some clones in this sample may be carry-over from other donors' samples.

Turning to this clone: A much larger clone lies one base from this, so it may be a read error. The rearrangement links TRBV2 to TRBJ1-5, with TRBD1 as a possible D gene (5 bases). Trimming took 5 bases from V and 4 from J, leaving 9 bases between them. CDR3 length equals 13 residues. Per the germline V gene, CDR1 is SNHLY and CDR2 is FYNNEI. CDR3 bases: TGTGCCAGCAGTTTCCAGGGAAATCAGCCCCAGCATTTT. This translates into CASSFQGNQPQHF.

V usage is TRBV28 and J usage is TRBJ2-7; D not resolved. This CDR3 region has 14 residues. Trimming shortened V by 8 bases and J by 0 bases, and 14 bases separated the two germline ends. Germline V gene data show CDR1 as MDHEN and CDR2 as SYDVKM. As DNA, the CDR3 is TGTGCCAGCGGTACACTTTTACCCTCCTACGAGCAGTACTTC. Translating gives CASGTLLPSYEQYF.

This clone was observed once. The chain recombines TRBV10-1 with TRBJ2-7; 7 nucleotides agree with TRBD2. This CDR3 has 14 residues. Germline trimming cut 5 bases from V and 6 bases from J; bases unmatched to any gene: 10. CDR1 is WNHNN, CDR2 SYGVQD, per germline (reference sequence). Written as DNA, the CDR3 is TGCGCCAGCAGTCCGGCCAGGCCGGGAGGCGAGCAGTACTTC. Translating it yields CASSPARPGGEQYF.

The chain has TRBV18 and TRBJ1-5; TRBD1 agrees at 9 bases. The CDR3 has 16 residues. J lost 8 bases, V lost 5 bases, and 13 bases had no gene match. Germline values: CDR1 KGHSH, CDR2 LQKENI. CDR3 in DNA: TGTGCCAGCTCAGACGGACAGGGGCCGAGGGGCGAGCCCCAGCATTTT. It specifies CASSDGQGPRGEPQHF.

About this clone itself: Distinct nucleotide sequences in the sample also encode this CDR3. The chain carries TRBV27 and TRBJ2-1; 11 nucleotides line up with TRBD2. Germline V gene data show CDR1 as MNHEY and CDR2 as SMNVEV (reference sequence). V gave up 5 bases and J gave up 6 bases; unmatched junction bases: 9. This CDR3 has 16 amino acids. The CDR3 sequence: CASSRPGLAGGNEQFF. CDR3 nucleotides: TGTGCCAGCAGTCGACCCGGGCTAGCGGGAGGCAATGAGCAGTTCTTC.

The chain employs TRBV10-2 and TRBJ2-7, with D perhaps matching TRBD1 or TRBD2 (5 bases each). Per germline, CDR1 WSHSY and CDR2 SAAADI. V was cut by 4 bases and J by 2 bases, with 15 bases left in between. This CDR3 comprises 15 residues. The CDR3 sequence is CASSGGWQQAYEQYF. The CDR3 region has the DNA TGCGCCAGCAGTGGGGGGTGGCAGCAAGCCTACGAGCAGTACTTC.

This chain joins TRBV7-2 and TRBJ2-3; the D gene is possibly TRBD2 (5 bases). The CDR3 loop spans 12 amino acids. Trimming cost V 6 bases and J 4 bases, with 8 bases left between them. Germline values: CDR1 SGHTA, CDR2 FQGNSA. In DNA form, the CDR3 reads TGTGCCAGCAGACTAGACGCAGATACGCAGTATTTT. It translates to CASRLDADTQYF.

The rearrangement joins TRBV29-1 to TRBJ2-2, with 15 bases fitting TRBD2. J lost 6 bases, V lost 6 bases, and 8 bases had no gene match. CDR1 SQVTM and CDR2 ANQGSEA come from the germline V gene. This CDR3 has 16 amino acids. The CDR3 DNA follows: TGCAGCGTAAACGGACTAGCGGGAGGGCTATCCGGGGAGCTGTTTTTT. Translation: CSVNGLAGGLSGELFF.

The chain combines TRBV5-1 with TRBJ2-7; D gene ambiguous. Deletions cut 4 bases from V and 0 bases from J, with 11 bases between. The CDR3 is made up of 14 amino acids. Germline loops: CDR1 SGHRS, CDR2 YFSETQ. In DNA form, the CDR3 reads TGCGCCAGCAGCAAAGCTGACAACTCCTACGAGCAGTACTTC. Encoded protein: CASSKADNSYEQYF.

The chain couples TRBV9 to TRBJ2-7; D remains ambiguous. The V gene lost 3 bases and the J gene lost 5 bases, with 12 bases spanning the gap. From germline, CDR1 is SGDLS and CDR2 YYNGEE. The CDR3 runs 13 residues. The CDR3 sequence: CASSADPRHEQYF. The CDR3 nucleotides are TGTGCCAGCAGCGCGGACCCCCGCCACGAGCAGTACTTC. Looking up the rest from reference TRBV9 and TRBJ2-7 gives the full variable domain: DSGVTQTPKHLITATGQRVTLRCSPRSGDLSVYWYQQSLDQGLQFLIQYYNGEERAKGNILERFSAQQFPDLHSELNLSSLELGDSALYFCASSADPRHEQYFGPGTRLTVT.

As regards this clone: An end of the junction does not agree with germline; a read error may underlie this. CDR3 nucleotide sequence: TGCGCCAGCACCCTAACGGGCTACGAGCAGTGCTTC. This sequence encodes CASTLTGYEQCF. This rearrangement joins TRBV10-1 to TRBJ2-7; D is unresolved. The CDR3 has 12 amino acids. Germline assignment: CDR1 WNHNN and CDR2 SYGVQD (reference sequence).

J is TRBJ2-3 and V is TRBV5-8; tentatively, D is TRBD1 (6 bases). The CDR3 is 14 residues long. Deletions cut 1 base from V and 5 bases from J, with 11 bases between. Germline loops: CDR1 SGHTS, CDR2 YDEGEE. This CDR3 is CASSLQQGLDTQYF. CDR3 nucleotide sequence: TGTGCCAGCAGCTTGCAACAGGGATTAGATACGCAGTATTTT. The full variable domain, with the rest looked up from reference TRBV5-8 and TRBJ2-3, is EAGVTQSPTHLIKTRGQQATLRCSPISGHTSVYWYQQALGLGLQFLLWYDEGEERNRGNFPPRFSGRQFPNYSSELNVNALELEDSALYLCASSLQQGLDTQYFGPGTRLTVL.

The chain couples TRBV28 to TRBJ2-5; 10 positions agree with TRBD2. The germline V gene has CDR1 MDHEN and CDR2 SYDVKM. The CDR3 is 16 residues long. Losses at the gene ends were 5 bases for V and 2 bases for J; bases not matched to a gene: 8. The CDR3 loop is CASSPSGSSLQETQYF. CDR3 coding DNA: TGTGCCAGCAGTCCTAGCGGGAGTAGTCTTCAAGAGACCCAGTACTTC.

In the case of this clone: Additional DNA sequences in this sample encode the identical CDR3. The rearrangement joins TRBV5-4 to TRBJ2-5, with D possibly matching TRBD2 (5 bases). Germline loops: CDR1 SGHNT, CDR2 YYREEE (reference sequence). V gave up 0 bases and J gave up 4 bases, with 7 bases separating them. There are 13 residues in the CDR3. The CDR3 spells CASSLAEGETQYF. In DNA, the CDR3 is TGTGCCAGCAGCTTGGCCGAGGGAGAGACCCAGTACTTC.

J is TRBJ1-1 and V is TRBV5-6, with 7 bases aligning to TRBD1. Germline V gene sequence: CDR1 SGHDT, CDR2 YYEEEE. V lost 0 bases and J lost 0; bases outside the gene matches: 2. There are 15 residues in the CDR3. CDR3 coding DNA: TGTGCCAGCAGCTTGGTGGACAGGATGAACACTGAAGCTTTCTTT. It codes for CASSLVDRMNTEAFF. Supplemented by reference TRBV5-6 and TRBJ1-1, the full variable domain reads DAGVTQSPTHLIKTRGQQVTLRCSPKSGHDTVSWYQQALGQGPQFIFQYYEEEERQRGNFPDRFSGHQFPNYSSELNVNALLLGDSALYLCASSLVDRMNTEAFFGQGTRLTVV.

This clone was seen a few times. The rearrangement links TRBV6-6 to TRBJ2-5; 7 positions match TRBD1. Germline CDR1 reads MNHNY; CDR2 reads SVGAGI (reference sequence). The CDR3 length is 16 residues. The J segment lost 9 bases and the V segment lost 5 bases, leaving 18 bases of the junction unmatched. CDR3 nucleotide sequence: TGTGCCAGCAGTCACAGAGGACAGGCTACACCATTGGCCCAGTACTTC. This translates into CASSHRGQATPLAQYF.